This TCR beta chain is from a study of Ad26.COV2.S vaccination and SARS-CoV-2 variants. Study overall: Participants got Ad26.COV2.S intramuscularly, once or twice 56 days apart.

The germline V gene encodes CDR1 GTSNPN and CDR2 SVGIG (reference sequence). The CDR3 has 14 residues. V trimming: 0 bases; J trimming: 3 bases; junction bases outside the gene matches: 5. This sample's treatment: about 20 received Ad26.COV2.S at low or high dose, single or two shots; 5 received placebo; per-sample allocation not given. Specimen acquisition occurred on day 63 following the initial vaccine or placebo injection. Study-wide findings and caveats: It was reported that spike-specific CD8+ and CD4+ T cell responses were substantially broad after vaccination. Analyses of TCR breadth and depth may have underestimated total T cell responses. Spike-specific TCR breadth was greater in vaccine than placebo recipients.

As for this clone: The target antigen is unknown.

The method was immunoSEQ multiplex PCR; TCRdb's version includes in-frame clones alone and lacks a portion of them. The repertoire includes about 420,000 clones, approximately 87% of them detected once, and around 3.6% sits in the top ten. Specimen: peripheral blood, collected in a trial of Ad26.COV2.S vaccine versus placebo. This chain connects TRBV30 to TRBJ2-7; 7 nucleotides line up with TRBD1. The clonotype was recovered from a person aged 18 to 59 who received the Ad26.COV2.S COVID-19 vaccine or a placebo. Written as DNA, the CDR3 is TGTGCCTGGAGTGTCCGAAGGGGGCGCTACGAGCAGTACTTC. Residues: CAWSVRRGRYEQYF.